These 26 T cell receptor beta chains originate from one sample sequenced in a study of cytomegalovirus exposure and HLA in healthy donors. PCR primers comprised 60 Vbeta and 13 Jbeta primers. Sequencing used immunoSEQ multiplex PCR; TCRdb keeps in-frame clones, though not all of them. Counted here are about 200,000 clones, 70% occurring once; the ten biggest clones make up 2.6%. The sequencing input was PBMCs. These receptors were taken from a man aged 35 to 55 in good health and CMV-seropositive.

The chain carries TRBV5-1 and TRBJ2-5, with a weak D call TRBD2 (6 bases). The J call is doubtful: the DNA matches TRBJ2-7 better. This CDR3 has 14 residues. Germline V gives CDR1 SGHRS, CDR2 YFSETQ. The CDR3 coding sequence is TGCGCCAGCAGCTTGGGGGGACTCGGGTACGAGCAGTACTTC. Amino acids: CASSLGGLGYEQYF.

This chain joins TRBV2 and TRBJ2-7; 9 bases fit TRBD1. The CDR3 extends over 12 amino acids. J gave up 7 bases and V 7 bases, and 5 bases lay outside the gene matches. Germline CDR1 and CDR2: SNHLY and FYNNEI. The CDR3 protein is CASTETGGEQYF. CDR3 in DNA: TGTGCCAGCACGGAGACAGGGGGAGAGCAGTACTTC.

The rearrangement links TRBV5-1 to TRBJ2-1; 13 bases are a match to TRBD2. The CDR3 spans 12 residues. The V segment lost 2 bases and the J segment 16 bases; nucleotides outside the gene matches: 3. Germline CDR1 is SGHRS and CDR2 is YFSETQ. CDR3 in amino acids: CASSLTSGGDFF. The DNA of the CDR3 is TGCGCCAGCAGCTTAACTAGCGGGGGGGATTTCTTC. Looking up the rest from reference TRBV5-1 and TRBJ2-1 gives the full variable domain: KAGVTQTPRYLIKTRGQQVTLSCSPISGHRSVSWYQQTPGQGLQFLFEYFSETQRNKGNFPGRFSGRQFSNSRSEMNVSTLELGDSALYLCASSLTSGGDFFGPGTRLTVL.

The chain links TRBV10-1 to TRBJ1-1, with 8 nucleotides matching TRBD1. The CDR3 loop spans 17 amino acids. V lost 2 bases, J lost 1 base, and 9 bases stayed unmatched. CDR1 and CDR2 (germline): WNHNN, SYGVQD (reference sequence). This chain's CDR3 is CASSEGQGARWNTEAFF. CDR3 coding DNA: TGCGCCAGCAGTGAGGGGCAGGGGGCCAGGTGGAACACTGAAGCTTTCTTT.

The V call is TRBV5-1, the J call TRBJ2-5, with 9 bases matching TRBD1. Germline loops: CDR1 SGHRS, CDR2 YFSETQ. The CDR3 is made up of 16 amino acids. Trimming at V came to 1 base and at J to 4 bases, leaving 8 bases not matched to a gene. Here the CDR3 DNA reads TGCGCCAGCAGCTTGTCAACCGGGACAGGGTTAGAGACCCAGTACTTC. Protein product: CASSLSTGTGLETQYF.

The CDR3: CASSTRTGDATGELFF. In nucleotides, the CDR3 is TGTGCCAGCAGTACTCGAACAGGGGACGCAACCGGGGAGCTGTTTTTT. J is TRBJ2-2 and V is TRBV28, with 7 bases matching TRBD1. The V segment lost 5 bases and the J segment 5 bases; nucleotides outside the gene matches: 11. The CDR3 is 16 residues long. Looked up from germline, CDR1 is MDHEN and CDR2 is SYDVKM.

V usage is TRBV9 and J usage is TRBJ1-2, with 7 bases aligning to TRBD1. This CDR3 spans 12 amino acids. The germline V gene has CDR1 SGDLS and CDR2 YYNGEE. The ends lost 5 bases at V and 8 bases at J; junction bases unmatched: 6. In DNA form, the CDR3 reads TGTGCCAGCAGAAGACAGGGTTGGGGCTACACCTTC. Residues: CASRRQGWGYTF. Filled out from reference TRBV9 and TRBJ1-2, the complete variable domain reads DSGVTQTPKHLITATGQRVTLRCSPRSGDLSVYWYQQSLDQGLQFLIQYYNGEERAKGNILERFSAQQFPDLHSELNLSSLELGDSALYFCASRRQGWGYTFGSGTRLTVV.

V gene TRBV5-1 combines with J gene TRBJ1-4, with D possibly matching TRBD1 (6 bases). Germline CDR1 reads SGHRS; CDR2 reads YFSETQ. CDR3 length: 13 residues. V lost 5 bases and J lost 13, with 18 bases in between. CDR3 nucleotide sequence: TGCGCCAGCAGATCGAACGGCGGGGGCGGACTGTTTTTT. As protein: CASRSNGGGGLFF.

This clone was found a few times. The chain combines TRBV6-5 with TRBJ2-7, with 9 positions matching TRBD2. J was trimmed by 6 bases and V by 5 bases; bases with no gene match: 5. The CDR3 totals 13 residues. The germline V gene encodes CDR1 MNHEY and CDR2 SVGAGI. CDR3 DNA: TGTGCCAGCAGTGTGGGACTAGCAATCGAGCAGTACTTC. Translated: CASSVGLAIEQYF.

The V and J genes are TRBV7-6 and TRBJ2-3; TRBD2 agrees at 15 bases. This CDR3 comprises 16 residues. CDR1 SGHVS and CDR2 FNYEAQ come from the germline V gene. V shed 4 bases, J shed 3 bases, and the junction held 2 bases outside the gene matches. This CDR3 is CASSSGLAGGTDTQYF. CDR3 bases: TGTGCCAGCAGCTCAGGACTAGCGGGGGGGACAGATACGCAGTATTTT.

The rearrangement links TRBV13 to TRBJ2-2, with unresolved D. Trimming pared 0 bases from V and 0 bases from J, leaving 5 bases between. Germline V gene lookup returns CDR1 PRHDT and CDR2 FYEKMQ (reference sequence). This CDR3 is built from 15 residues. The CDR3 loop reads CASSLGGPNTGELFF. CDR3 DNA sequence: TGTGCCAGCAGCTTAGGTGGGCCGAACACCGGGGAGCTGTTTTTT.

This clone has just a few counts. V is TRBV4-1 and J is TRBJ2-1; D possibly corresponds to TRBD2 (5 bases). V was shortened by 1 base and J by 4 bases, with 14 bases between the two germline ends. Germline CDR1 reads MGHRA; CDR2 reads YSYEKL. The CDR3 runs to 16 residues. This CDR3 reads CASSQGSSGKYNEQFF. Written as DNA, the CDR3 is TGCGCCAGCAGCCAAGGGTCGTCGGGGAAGTACAATGAGCAGTTCTTC.

This chain links TRBV9 with TRBJ2-1; no reliable D call. The germline V and J ends were trimmed by 3 bases and 0 bases, with 10 bases remaining between them. This CDR3 comprises 15 residues. The germline CDR1 and CDR2 sequences are SGDLS and YYNGEE. The chain's CDR3 is CASSAFTSSYNEQFF. In DNA form, the CDR3 reads TGTGCCAGCAGCGCCTTCACCAGCTCCTACAATGAGCAGTTCTTC.

The V and J genes are TRBV6-5 and TRBJ1-1; 8 nucleotides match TRBD1. Germline V gene sequence: CDR1 MNHEY, CDR2 SVGAGI. Trimming took 6 bases from V and 7 from J; bases not matched to a gene: 10. The CDR3 runs to 14 residues. In DNA, the CDR3 is TGTGCCAGCAGGGTCAGGGGGCTTTTCGATGAAGCTTTCTTT. Protein product: CASRVRGLFDEAFF.

The genes are TRBV5-4 and TRBJ2-7; a weak D match, TRBD2 (6 bases). The CDR3 runs 12 residues. The germline CDR1 and CDR2 sequences are SGHNT and YYREEE (reference sequence). Trimming removed 4 bases at V and 6 bases at J, with 11 bases between. CDR3 nucleotide sequence: TGTGCCAGCAGCGTGGCCGGGGGCGAGCAGTACTTC. Amino acid sequence: CASSVAGGEQYF.

This clone was detected only once. This rearrangement joins TRBV2 to TRBJ1-6; no clear D. Germline CDR1 is SNHLY and CDR2 is FYNNEI. The V and J ends lost 5 bases and 0 bases respectively, with 11 bases between them. This CDR3 contains 16 residues. The CDR3 sequence is CASSPKLSSYNSPLHF. DNA of the CDR3: TGTGCCAGCAGTCCGAAGTTGAGCTCCTATAATTCACCCCTCCACTTT. The full variable domain, its missing parts supplied by reference TRBV2 and TRBJ1-6, is EPEVTQTPSHQVTQMGQEVILRCVPISNHLYFYWYRQILGQKVEFLVSFYNNEISEKSEIFDDQFSVERPDGSNFTLKIRSTKLEDSAMYFCASSPKLSSYNSPLHFGNGTRLTVT.

The rearrangement links TRBV23-1 to TRBJ2-1; the match to TRBD1 covers 7 bases. TRBV23-1 belongs to the ORF category, with a function that is uncertain. The CDR3 sequence is 18 residues long. The ends lost 0 bases at V and 7 bases at J; junction bases unmatched: 15. The CDR3 nucleotides are TGCGCCAGCAGTCAATCTACGCCGACAGGGAGTTCGAGGAATGAGCAGTTCTTC. It codes for CASSQSTPTGSSRNEQFF.

This clone was found a few times. The rearrangement joins TRBV2 to TRBJ2-3, with no clear D. Looked up from germline, CDR1 is SNHLY and CDR2 is FYNNEI. This CDR3 has 13 amino acids. V was shortened by 6 bases and J by 0 bases, with 7 bases between the two germline ends. The CDR3 here is CASRKESTDTQYF. The CDR3 coding sequence is TGTGCCAGCAGAAAGGAGAGCACAGATACGCAGTATTTT.

This clone was observed once. The CDR3 DNA is TGTGCCAGCAGCCTATTTCCGTCTGGGGCCAACGTCCTGACTTTC. This encodes CASSLFPSGANVLTF. The V call is TRBV7-3, the J call TRBJ2-6; D not resolved. The length of the CDR3 is 15 residues. Germline V lookup: CDR1 SGHTA, CDR2 FQGTGA. Trimming shortened V by 5 bases and J by 1 base, and 9 bases separated the two germline ends.

V and J are TRBV13 and TRBJ1-1; 10 nucleotides agree with TRBD1. This CDR3 has 17 residues. Looked up from germline, CDR1 is PRHDT and CDR2 is FYEKMQ (reference sequence). Trimming took 2 bases from V and 10 from J; bases not matched to a gene: 16. CDR3 protein: CASSLYRTGGALMAAFF. In DNA, the CDR3 is TGTGCCAGCAGCTTATACAGGACAGGGGGAGCTTTAATGGCAGCTTTCTTT.

This chain uses TRBV7-9 with TRBJ1-2, with D possibly being TRBD1 (5 bases). The germline V gene encodes CDR1 SEHNR and CDR2 FQNEAQ (reference sequence). CDR3 length: 15 residues. The V end was cut by 1 base, the J end by 6 bases, with 15 bases between. The CDR3 nucleotides read TGTGCCAGCAGCTTAGTCTCAGGGATCAAGCATGGCTACACCTTC. Protein sequence: CASSLVSGIKHGYTF.

The sample holds a few counts of this clone. The V and J genes are TRBV7-8 and TRBJ2-1; D is perhaps TRBD2 (6 bases). Trimming pared 4 bases from V and 6 bases from J, leaving 10 bases between. Germline assignment: CDR1 SGHVS and CDR2 FQNEAQ. CDR3 length: 13 amino acids. CDR3 bases: TGTGCCAGCAGCTCCACTAGCTTCAATGAGCAGTTCTTC. Translated: CASSSTSFNEQFF.

CDR3 in DNA: TGTGCCAGCAGCCAGACCTACGAGCAGTACTTC. Protein product: CASSQTYEQYF. V is TRBV5-6 and J is TRBJ2-7; no definite D call. The CDR3 length is 11 residues. Germline lookup yields CDR1 SGHDT and CDR2 YYEEEE. V lost 4 bases to trimming and J lost 2 bases, with 4 bases between them.

DNA for the CDR3: TGTGCCAGCAGTCCCTATACCGGGACAAGTACGGAGCAGTACTTC. Its translation: CASSPYTGTSTEQYF. The chain uses TRBV6-5 and TRBJ2-7, with a tentative D call TRBD1 (6 bases). There are 15 residues in the CDR3. Germline-derived CDR1 and CDR2 are MNHEY and SVGAGI. Trimming pared 5 bases from V and 7 bases from J, leaving 21 bases between.

This clone was picked up a small number of times. The chain has TRBV2 and TRBJ1-1, with 10 positions matching TRBD1. Germline trimming cut 6 bases from V and 1 base from J; bases unmatched to any gene: 11. The CDR3 spans 17 residues. Germline V CDR1 and CDR2: SNHLY, FYNNEI. The CDR3 nucleotides are TGTGCCAGCAGCCCCTCCAGGACAGGGGGGGCGAACACTGAAGCTTTCTTT. It is translated as CASSPSRTGGANTEAFF.

This clone was counted between two and nine times. The gene calls are TRBV6-4 and TRBJ2-3; 12 bases are shared with TRBD2. With V trimmed by 4 bases and J by 8 bases, 4 bases remained unmatched. This CDR3 contains 14 residues. CDR1 and CDR2 from the germline V gene are MRHNA and SNTAGT. In nucleotides, the CDR3 is TGTGCCAGCAGTGCGGCTAGCGGGGGGGCTACGCAGTATTTT. The encoded protein is CASSAASGGATQYF.